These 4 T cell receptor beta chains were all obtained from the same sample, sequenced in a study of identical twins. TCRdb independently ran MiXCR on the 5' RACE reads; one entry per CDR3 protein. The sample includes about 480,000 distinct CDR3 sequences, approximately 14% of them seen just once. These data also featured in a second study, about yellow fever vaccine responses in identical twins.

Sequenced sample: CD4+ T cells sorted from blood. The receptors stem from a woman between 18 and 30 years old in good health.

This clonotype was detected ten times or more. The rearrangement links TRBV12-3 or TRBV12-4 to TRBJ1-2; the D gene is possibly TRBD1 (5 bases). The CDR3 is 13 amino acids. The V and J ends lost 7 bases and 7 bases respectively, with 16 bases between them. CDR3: CASTYTRGGGYTF. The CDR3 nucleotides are TGTGCCAGCACTTACACCCGGGGCGGTGGCTACACCTTC.

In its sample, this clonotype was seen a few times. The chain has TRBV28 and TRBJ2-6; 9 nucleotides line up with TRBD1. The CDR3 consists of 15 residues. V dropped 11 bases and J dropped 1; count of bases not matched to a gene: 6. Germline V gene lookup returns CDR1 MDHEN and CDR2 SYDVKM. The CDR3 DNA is TGTGCCTCGGACAGGGGTGGATCTGGGGCCAACGTCCTGACTTTC. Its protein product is CASDRGGSGANVLTF. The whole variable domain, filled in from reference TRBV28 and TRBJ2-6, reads DVKVTQSSRYLVKRTGEKVFLECVQDMDHENMFWYRQDPGLGLRLIYFSYDVKMKEKGDIPEGYSVSREKKERFSLILESASTNQTSMYLCASDRGGSGANVLTFGAGSRLTVL.

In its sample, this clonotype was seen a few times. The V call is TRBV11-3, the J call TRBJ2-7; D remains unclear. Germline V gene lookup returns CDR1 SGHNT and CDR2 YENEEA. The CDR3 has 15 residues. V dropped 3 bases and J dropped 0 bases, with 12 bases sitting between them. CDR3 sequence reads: CASSLGSQFSYEQYF. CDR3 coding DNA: TGTGCCAGCAGCTTGGGCAGCCAGTTCTCCTACGAGCAGTACTTC.

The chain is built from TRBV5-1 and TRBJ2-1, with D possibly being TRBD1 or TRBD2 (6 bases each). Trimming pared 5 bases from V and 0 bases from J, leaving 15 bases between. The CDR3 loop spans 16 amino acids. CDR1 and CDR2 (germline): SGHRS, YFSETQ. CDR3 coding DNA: TGCGCCAGCAGTCCCGGGGGCTGGAGCTCCTACAATGAGCAGTTCTTC. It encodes CASSPGGWSSYNEQFF.